This T cell receptor (beta chain) was sequenced for a study of T cells in Graves' hyperthyroidism and ophthalmopathy. This clonotype was recorded at least ten times. This CDR3 is built from 15 residues. Trimming stripped 2 bases from V and 3 bases from J, with 11 bases between. The germline CDR1 and CDR2 sequences are SGHVS and FQNEAQ. When ophthalmopathy did not progress within 18 months, Graves' hyperthyroidism was considered stable. The CDR3 regions of TCR beta were amplified from RNA transcripts. HTBI primers were used for first-round RT-PCR of the TCR CDR3. MiXCR, run by TCRdb on the multiplex PCR reads, gives a single entry per CDR3 protein. Seen here are about 420,000 distinct CDR3 sequences, more than 15% observed once, and the top ten hold approximately 7.5%.

Sequences were obtained from blood. The chain has TRBV7-8 and TRBJ1-5, with D unclear. This clonotype originated in a woman younger than 35 with Graves' hyperthyroidism. The CDR3 here is CASSLSGNTNQPQHF. The CDR3 DNA follows: TGTGCCAGCAGCTTATCAGGAAACACCAATCAGCCCCAGCATTTT.